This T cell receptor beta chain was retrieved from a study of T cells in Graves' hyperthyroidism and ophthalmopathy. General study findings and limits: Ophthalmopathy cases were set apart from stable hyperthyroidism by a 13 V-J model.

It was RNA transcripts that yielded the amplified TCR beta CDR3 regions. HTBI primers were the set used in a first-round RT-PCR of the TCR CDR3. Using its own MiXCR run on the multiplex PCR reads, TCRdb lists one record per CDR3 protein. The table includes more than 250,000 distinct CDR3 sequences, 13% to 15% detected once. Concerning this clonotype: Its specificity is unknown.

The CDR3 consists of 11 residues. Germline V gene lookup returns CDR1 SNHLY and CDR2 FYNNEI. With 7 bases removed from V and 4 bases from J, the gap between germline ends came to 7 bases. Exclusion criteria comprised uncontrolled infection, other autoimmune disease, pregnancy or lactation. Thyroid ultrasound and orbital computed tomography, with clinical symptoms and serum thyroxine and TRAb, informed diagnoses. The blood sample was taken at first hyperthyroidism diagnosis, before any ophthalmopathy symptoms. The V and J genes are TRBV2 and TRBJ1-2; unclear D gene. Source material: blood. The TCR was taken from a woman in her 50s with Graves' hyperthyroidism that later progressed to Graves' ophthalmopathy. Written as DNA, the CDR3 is TGTGCCAGCATAACAGTCTATGGCTACACCTTC. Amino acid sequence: CASITVYGYTF. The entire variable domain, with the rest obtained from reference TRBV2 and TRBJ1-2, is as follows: EPEVTQTPSHQVTQMGQEVILRCVPISNHLYFYWYRQILGQKVEFLVSFYNNEISEKSEIFDDQFSVERPDGSNFTLKIRSTKLEDSAMYFCASITVYGYTFGSGTRLTVV.